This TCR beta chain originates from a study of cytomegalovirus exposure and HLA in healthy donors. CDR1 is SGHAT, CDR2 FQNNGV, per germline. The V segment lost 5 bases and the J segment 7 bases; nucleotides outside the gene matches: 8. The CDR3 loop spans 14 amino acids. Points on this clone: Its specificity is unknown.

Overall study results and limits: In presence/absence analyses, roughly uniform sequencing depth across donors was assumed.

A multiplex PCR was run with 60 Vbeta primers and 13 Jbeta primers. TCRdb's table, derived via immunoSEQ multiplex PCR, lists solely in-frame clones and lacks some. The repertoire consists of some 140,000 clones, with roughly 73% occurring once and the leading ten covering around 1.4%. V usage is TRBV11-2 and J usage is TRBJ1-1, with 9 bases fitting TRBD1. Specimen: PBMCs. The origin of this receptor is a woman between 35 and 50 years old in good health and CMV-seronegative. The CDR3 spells CASSPWTGEVEAFF. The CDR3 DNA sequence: TGTGCCAGCAGCCCCTGGACAGGGGAGGTTGAAGCTTTCTTT. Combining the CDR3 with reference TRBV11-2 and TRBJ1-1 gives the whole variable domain EAGVAQSPRYKIIEKRQSVAFWCNPISGHATLYWYQQILGQGPKLLIQFQNNGVVDDSQLPKDRFSAERLKGVDSTLKIQPAKLEDSAVYLCASSPWTGEVEAFFGQGTRLTVV.